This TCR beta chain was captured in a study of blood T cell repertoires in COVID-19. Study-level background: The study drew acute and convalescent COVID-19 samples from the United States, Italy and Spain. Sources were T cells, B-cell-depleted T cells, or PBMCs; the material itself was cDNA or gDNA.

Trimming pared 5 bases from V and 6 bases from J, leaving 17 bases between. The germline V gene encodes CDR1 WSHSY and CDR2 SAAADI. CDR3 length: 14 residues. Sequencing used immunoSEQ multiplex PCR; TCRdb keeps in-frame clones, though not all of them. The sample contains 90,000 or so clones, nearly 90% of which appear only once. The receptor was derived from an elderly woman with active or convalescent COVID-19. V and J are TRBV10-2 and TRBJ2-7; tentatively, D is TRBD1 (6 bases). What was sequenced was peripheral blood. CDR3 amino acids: CASSRDTNAIEQYF. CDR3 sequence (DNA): TGCGCCAGCAGTCGGGACACAAATGCTATCGAGCAGTACTTC.